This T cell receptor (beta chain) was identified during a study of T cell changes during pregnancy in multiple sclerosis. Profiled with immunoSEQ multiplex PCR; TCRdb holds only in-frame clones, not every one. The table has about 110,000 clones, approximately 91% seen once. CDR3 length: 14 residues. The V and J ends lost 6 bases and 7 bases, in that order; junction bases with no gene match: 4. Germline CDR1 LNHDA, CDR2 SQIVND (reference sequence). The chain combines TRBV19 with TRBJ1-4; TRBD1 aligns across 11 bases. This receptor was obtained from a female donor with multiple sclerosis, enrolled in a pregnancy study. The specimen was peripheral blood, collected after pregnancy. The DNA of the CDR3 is TGTGCCAGTAGCGGACAGGGGGCTGGTGAAAAACTGTTTTTT. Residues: CASSGQGAGEKLFF.